This section outlines one T cell receptor (beta chain) sequence together with its context. This specimen belongs to a study of T-cell reconstitution after alpha-beta-depleted transplantation in children. It was with unique molecular identifiers that the TCRbeta library was prepared. TCRdb reanalysed the PCR reads using MiXCR and keeps one entry per CDR3 protein. The table records around 300,000 distinct CDR3 sequences, 20% to 30% of them present only once. The source of this sequence is a male patient aged 10 to 17 who had a stem cell transplant for acute lymphoblastic leukemia, so the T cells may come from the graft donor. Sequencing was performed on PBMCs, mostly from graft donor cells, taken 180 days after TCRalphabeta/CD19-depleted stem cell transplant.

The CDR3 region is CATSTGRQTNTGELFF. CDR3 nucleotides: TGTGCCACCAGCACTGGTCGGCAGACCAACACCGGGGAGCTGTTTTTT. The chain uses TRBV15 and TRBJ2-2; D not resolved. This CDR3 is 16 amino acids long. Germline V gene sequence: CDR1 LNHNV, CDR2 YYDKDF (reference sequence). Trimming pared 4 bases from V and 2 bases from J, leaving 14 bases between.